This T cell receptor beta chain is from a study of blood T cells in healthy people across ages. It was ten milliliters of peripheral blood that were drawn from each donor. Findings of the study overall: There were more naive CD4+ cells and higher diversity in long-lived donors than in aged donors. The unsorted PBMCs prevented any conclusive comparison of naive versus antigen-experienced cells.

A J-beta primer mix and a sample-barcoded 5' primer were used in a second PCR of about 7 to 12 cycles. Sequencing recovered at least 2.5 million CDR3-containing paired-end reads from each sample. TCRdb recomputed calls from the 5' RACE reads with MiXCR, one row per CDR3 protein. This table holds roughly 2 million distinct CDR3 sequences, about 50% found once. Trimming removed 5 bases at V and 4 bases at J, with 16 bases between. This CDR3 has 14 residues. Germline CDR1 and CDR2: DFQATT and SNEGSKA (reference sequence). Regarding this clonotype: Its matching antigen is unknown.

What was sequenced was blood. The TCR sequence derives from a woman aged 40 to 50 in good health. V gene TRBV20-1 combines with J gene TRBJ2-3, with D tentatively TRBD2 (5 bases). CDR3 region: CSARKGEVADTQYF. The CDR3 nucleotides read TGCAGTGCTCGCAAGGGAGAGGTGGCAGATACGCAGTATTTT.